This TCR beta chain was obtained from a study of blood T cell repertoires in COVID-19. Study-level information: Specimens from acute and convalescent COVID-19 originated in the United States, Italy and Spain. T cells, B-cell-depleted T cells, or PBMCs provided the cDNA or gDNA that served as material.

In the study's own analysis: Researchers report that nucleated cell counts were estimated from reference gene primer amplification. This table comes from immunoSEQ multiplex PCR, and its TCRdb copy is limited to in-frame clones, with some not included. V, J and clone size are taken as reported in that table, and D and trimming were inferred from the DNA itself. The sample holds more than 100,000 clones, around nine tenths seen once. The CDR3 runs to 15 residues. Germline V gives CDR1 MDHEN, CDR2 SYDVKM. V gave up 4 bases and J gave up 4 bases, with 17 bases separating them. Sequencing was carried out using peripheral blood. The receptor comes from a man aged 50 to 60 with active or convalescent COVID-19. The V and J genes are TRBV28 and TRBJ2-7, with a weak D call TRBD2 (6 bases). This chain's CDR3 is CASSSSGTRGYEQYF. In nucleotides, the CDR3 is TGTGCCAGCAGTTCCTCGGGGACGCGGGGATACGAGCAGTACTTC.